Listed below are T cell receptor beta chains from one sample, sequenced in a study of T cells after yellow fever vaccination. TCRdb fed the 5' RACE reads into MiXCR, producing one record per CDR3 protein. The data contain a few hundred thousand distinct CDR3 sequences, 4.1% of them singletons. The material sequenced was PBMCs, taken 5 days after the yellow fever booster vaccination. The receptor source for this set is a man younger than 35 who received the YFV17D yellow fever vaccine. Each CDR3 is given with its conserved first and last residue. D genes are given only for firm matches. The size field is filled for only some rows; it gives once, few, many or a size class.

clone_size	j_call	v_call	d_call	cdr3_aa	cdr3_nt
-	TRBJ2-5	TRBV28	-	CASSLVRLPETQYF	TGTGCCAGCAGTCTGGTACGACTTCCCGAGACCCAGTACTTC
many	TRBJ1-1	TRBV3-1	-	CASSQGTGYTEAFF	TGTGCCAGCAGCCAAGGTACAGGGTACACTGAAGCTTTCTTT
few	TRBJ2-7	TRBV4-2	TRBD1	CASSQATGVGYEQYF	TGTGCCAGCAGCCAAGCAACAGGGGTCGGCTACGAGCAGTACTTC
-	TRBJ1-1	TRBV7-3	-	CASQSGQNTEAFF	TGTGCCAGCCAATCGGGACAGAACACTGAAGCTTTCTTT
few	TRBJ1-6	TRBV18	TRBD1	CASSLQGARGMRDSPLHF	TGTGCCAGCTCGCTTCAGGGGGCAAGAGGGATGAGGGATTCACCCCTCCACTTT
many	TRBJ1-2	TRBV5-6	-	CASRRDGSVTTF	TGTGCCAGCAGGCGGGACGGCTCGGTGACCACCTTC
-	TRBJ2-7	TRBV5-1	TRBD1	CASSWTTGNEQYF	TGCGCCAGCAGCTGGACGACAGGGAACGAGCAGTACTTC
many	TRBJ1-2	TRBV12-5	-	CASAGHFYGYTF	TGTGCTAGTGCAGGACATTTCTATGGCTACACCTTC
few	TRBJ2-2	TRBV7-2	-	CASSSLTGELFF	TGTGCCAGCAGCTCCCTAACCGGGGAGCTGTTTTTT
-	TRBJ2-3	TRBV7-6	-	CASRPPQGWDTQYF	TGTGCCAGCAGACCTCCCCAGGGCTGGGATACGCAGTATTTT